The next 26 T cell receptor beta chains were all read from a single sample in a study of monozygotic twins with inflammatory bowel disease. Following a re-call of the 5' RACE reads, TCRdb has one entry per CDR3 protein and lacks DNA. This table lists about 380,000 distinct CDR3 sequences. Sequencing was done on a sample of blood. These receptors were obtained from a human donor with ulcerative colitis or Crohn's disease, or a healthy co-twin of an affected twin (not recorded which).

This chain uses TRBV18 with TRBJ2-1. The germline V gene encodes CDR1 KGHSH and CDR2 LQKENI. The CDR3 spans 13 residues. The CDR3 here is CASSPPDYNEQFF.

The chain recombines TRBV7-2 with TRBJ1-2; absent DNA, TCRdb's TRBD1 call cannot be checked. CDR3 length: 13 residues. The V gene's germline CDR1 is SGHTA and CDR2 FQGNSA. CDR3 protein: CASSLAFEGSYTF.

The chain carries TRBV9 and TRBJ2-3; TCRdb picks TRBD2, but there is no DNA to check that call. Germline V CDR1 and CDR2: SGDLS, YYNGEE. The CDR3 is made up of 15 amino acids. CDR3 protein: CASSVSGGLVDTQYF. The complete variable domain, with remaining parts taken from reference TRBV9 and TRBJ2-3, reads DSGVTQTPKHLITATGQRVTLRCSPRSGDLSVYWYQQSLDQGLQFLIQYYNGEERAKGNILERFSAQQFPDLHSELNLSSLELGDSALYFCASSVSGGLVDTQYFGPGTRLTVL.

This sequence joins TRBV9 and TRBJ2-1. This CDR3 comprises 13 residues. Germline V gene lookup returns CDR1 SGDLS and CDR2 YYNGEE. The CDR3 protein is CASSAARNNEQFF.

The chain links TRBV9 to TRBJ2-5. CDR3 length equals 15 residues. Germline assignment: CDR1 SGDLS and CDR2 YYNGEE. CDR3 sequence: CASSVATNDGETQYF.

This chain joins TRBV7-2 and TRBJ2-7; the TCRdb call, TRBD1, lacks DNA for checking. The CDR3 spans 14 residues. CDR1 SGHTA and CDR2 FQGNSA come from the germline V gene. This chain's CDR3 is CASSLQGAADEQYF.

The V gene is TRBV7-2, the J gene TRBJ1-6. This CDR3 has 15 amino acids. Germline values: CDR1 SGHTA, CDR2 FQGNSA. The CDR3 reads CASSPGLQPYSPLHF.

This chain connects TRBV4-1 to TRBJ1-4; TCRdb reports TRBD1, a call that lacks DNA to check it against. Germline-derived CDR1 and CDR2 are MGHRA and YSYEKL. The CDR3 spans 15 residues. CDR3 region: CASRGTGTAMKRLFF.

The CDR3 reads CASSIQTGGVYEQYF. The chain carries TRBV19 and TRBJ2-7; TCRdb outputs TRBD1, but without DNA this stays unchecked. CDR1 and CDR2 from the germline V gene are LNHDA and SQIVND (reference sequence). The CDR3 runs 15 residues.

The J gene is TRBJ2-1, the V gene TRBV7-8; TCRdb outputs TRBD2, but without DNA this stays unchecked. The CDR3 has 16 residues. Germline lookup yields CDR1 SGHVS and CDR2 FQNEAQ. The CDR3: CASSPKVGGVYNEQFF. The full variable domain, in which reference TRBV7-8 and TRBJ2-1 provide the parts outside the CDR3, is GAGVSQSPRYKVAKRGQDVALRCDPISGHVSLFWYQQALGQGPEFLTYFQNEAQLDKSGLPSDRFFAERPEGSVSTLKIQRTQQEDSAVYLCASSPKVGGVYNEQFFGPGTRLTVL.

The gene calls are TRBV12-3 or TRBV12-4 and TRBJ1-1; TCRdb proposes TRBD1, but this gene call is untestable without DNA. The CDR3 consists of 13 residues. This CDR3 is CASSKQGALRAFF.

V usage is TRBV6-5 and J usage is TRBJ1-4. CDR1 and CDR2 (germline): MNHEY, SVGAGI. There are 16 residues in the CDR3. The CDR3 sequence is CASSYGNTATNEKLFF.

V and J are TRBV7-2 and TRBJ1-3. Germline CDR1 and CDR2: SGHTA and FQGNSA. This CDR3 has 12 residues. CDR3 region: CASSGNRNTIYF. Based on the CDR3 plus reference TRBV7-2 and TRBJ1-3, the full variable domain is GAGVSQSPSNKVTEKGKDVELRCDPISGHTALYWYRQSLGQGLEFLIYFQGNSAPDKSGLPSDRFSAERTGGSVSTLTIQRTQQEDSAVYLCASSGNRNTIYFGEGSWLTVV.

The V and J genes are TRBV5-6 and TRBJ2-7. CDR1 and CDR2 from the germline V gene are SGHDT and YYEEEE. The CDR3 runs 14 residues. The CDR3 loop reads CASSSGTFSYEQYF.

This chain links TRBV6-2 or TRBV6-3 with TRBJ2-7; TCRdb picks TRBD1, but there is no DNA to check that call. Germline-derived CDR1 and CDR2 are MNHEY and SVGEGT. This CDR3 spans 11 amino acids. This chain's CDR3 is CASSDPGQIFF.

This sequence joins TRBV6-2 or TRBV6-3 and TRBJ1-2; TCRdb gives TRBD1 as the D gene, but with no DNA this cannot be confirmed. The CDR3 has 13 amino acids. Per the germline V gene, CDR1 is MNHEY and CDR2 is SVGEGT. This CDR3 reads CASSYGTNYGYTF.

The CDR3 protein is CASSLKATGARQDTEAFF. The genes are TRBV7-3 and TRBJ1-1. The CDR3 is 18 amino acids. CDR1 and CDR2 from the germline V gene are SGHTA and FQGTGA.

The chain couples TRBV5-1 to TRBJ2-3; the TCRdb call, TRBD2, lacks DNA for checking. Germline lookup yields CDR1 SGHRS and CDR2 YFSETQ. This CDR3 has 21 residues. The CDR3 is CASSPRGWALLAGASTDTQYF.

V usage is TRBV27 and J usage is TRBJ1-2; with no DNA, the TCRdb D assignment of TRBD1 cannot be verified. The CDR3 length is 16 residues. Per the germline V gene, CDR1 is MNHEY and CDR2 is SMNVEV (reference sequence). The CDR3 sequence is CASSLSWTGERDGYTF.

J is TRBJ1-5 and V is TRBV4-2. The CDR3 length is 16 residues. Germline-derived CDR1 and CDR2 are LGHNA and YNFKEQ. The CDR3 here is CASSQPEAGGKQPQHF.

CDR3 loop: CASNPDRGVGNQPQHF. The V and J genes are TRBV6-1 and TRBJ1-5; TCRdb indicates TRBD1, and absent DNA this call remains unverified. Germline V gene lookup returns CDR1 MNHNS and CDR2 SASEGT. The CDR3 has 16 amino acids.

CDR3 in amino acids: CASSPQPRDREATDTQYF. The V call is TRBV12-1, the J call TRBJ2-3; TCRdb's D call, TRBD1, is unchecked because there is no DNA. TRBV12-1 is shown as a pseudogene. The length of the CDR3 is 18 residues.

The chain employs TRBV7-9 and TRBJ2-7; TCRdb designates TRBD1, a call that cannot be tested without DNA. This CDR3 spans 15 amino acids. Germline loops: CDR1 SEHNR, CDR2 FQNEAQ (reference sequence). The CDR3 sequence is CASSSPRGAAYEQYF.

This chain connects TRBV6-2 or TRBV6-3 to TRBJ2-7; TCRdb names TRBD1, which stays unverified in the absence of DNA. This CDR3 contains 16 residues. CDR1 is MNHEY and CDR2 is SVGEGT in the germline V gene. The CDR3: CASRDHRELSSYEQYF.

The chain recombines TRBV20-1 with TRBJ2-1; TCRdb designates TRBD1, a call that cannot be tested without DNA. This CDR3 is built from 16 residues. Germline lookup yields CDR1 DFQATT and CDR2 SNEGSKA (reference sequence). The CDR3 is CSASAPGTGGYNEQFF.

The chain is built from TRBV6-5 and TRBJ2-7. Germline CDR1 is MNHEY and CDR2 is SVGAGI. The CDR3 covers 11 residues. CDR3 region: CASAWGYEQYF.